This T cell receptor (beta chain) was obtained from a study of OX40 agonist ivuxolimab in advanced cancers. Study context: As their treatment, patients were administered ivuxolimab, an agonistic anti-OX40 (CD134) antibody. Males comprised around 78% of the group, whose mean age was about 60 years (range 23 to 79). Broader study findings: Dose levels from 0.1 to 3.0 mg/kg saw CD4+ and CD8+ blood T cells expand clonally by week 6. The mean number of expanded clones was higher in CD8+ T cells than in CD4+.

Sequenced by immunoSEQ multiplex PCR; TCRdb stores in-frame clones only, minus some. The sample holds tens of thousands of clones, approximately 78% seen once. To note about this clone: What it binds is unknown.

V gave up 1 base and J gave up 5 bases, with 5 bases separating them. CDR1 MDHEN and CDR2 SYDVKM come from the germline V gene. This CDR3 region has 12 residues. The chain employs TRBV28 and TRBJ1-2; D uncertain. The sequence was obtained from an adult with an advanced solid tumor such as melanoma, head and neck, liver or kidney cancer. The material was CD4+ or CD8+ T cells sorted from blood, obtained in a trial of the OX40 agonist ivuxolimab. The CDR3 loop is CASSLSGYGYTF. The CDR3 DNA is TGTGCCAGCAGTTTATCCGGGTATGGCTACACCTTC.